This T cell receptor beta chain is drawn from a study of blood T cell repertoires in COVID-19. The overall study: Italy, Spain and the United States were the sources of the convalescent and acute COVID-19 samples. Nucleic acid was either cDNA or gDNA, and it came from T cells, B-cell-depleted T cells, or PBMCs.

How the authors handled the data: Estimation of nucleated cell counts relied on the amplification of reference gene primers. The method was immunoSEQ multiplex PCR; TCRdb's version includes in-frame clones alone and lacks a portion of them. D and trimming come from the DNA, and the V and J calls and clone size come from that table. This table holds over 110,000 clones, 70% to 90% found once. Per germline, CDR1 LGHNA and CDR2 YSLEER. Germline trimming cut 0 bases from V and 0 bases from J; bases unmatched to any gene: 7. The CDR3 totals 18 residues. This chain joins TRBV4-3 and TRBJ1-3; 8 positions agree with TRBD1. The sequence came from a human donor in a cohort sampled during active COVID-19. Sequencing was performed on peripheral blood. Here the CDR3 DNA reads TGCGCCAGCAGCCAAGAGGCAGGGGGCGCGGGCTCTGGAAACACCATATATTTT. Translation: CASSQEAGGAGSGNTIYF.